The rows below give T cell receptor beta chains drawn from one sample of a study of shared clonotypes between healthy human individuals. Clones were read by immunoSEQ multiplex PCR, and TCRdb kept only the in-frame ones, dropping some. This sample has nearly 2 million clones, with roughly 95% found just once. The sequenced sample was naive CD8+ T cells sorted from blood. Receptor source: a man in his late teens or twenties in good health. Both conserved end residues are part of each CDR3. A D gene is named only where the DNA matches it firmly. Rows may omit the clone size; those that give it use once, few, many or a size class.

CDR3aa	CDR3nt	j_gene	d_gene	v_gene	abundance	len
CASSLVNVSYEQYF	TGTGCCAGCAGTTTAGTAAACGTCTCCTACGAGCAGTACTTC	TRBJ2-7	.	TRBV28	.	14
CASSLRQYF	TGTGCCAGCAGTTTGCGGCAGTACTTC	TRBJ2-7	.	TRBV27	.	9
CASSEWLLDRANSPLHF	TGTGCCAGCAGTGAATGGCTTCTGGACAGGGCGAATTCACCCCTCCACTTT	TRBJ1-6	TRBD1	TRBV6-1	.	17
CASSLAASEQETQYF	TGTGCCAGCAGCCTAGCGGCTAGCGAACAAGAGACCCAGTACTTC	TRBJ2-5	TRBD2	TRBV7-9	.	15
CASSPRGTDTQYF	TGTGCCAGCAGCCCACGGGGGACAGATACGCAGTATTTT	TRBJ2-3	.	TRBV13	once	13
CASSQVSTHLNNEQFF	TGCGCCAGCAGCCAAGTGTCTACCCACCTTAACAATGAGCAGTTCTTC	TRBJ2-1	.	TRBV4-1	.	16
CAPRLRQTNTGELFF	TGTGCCCCACGGTTGAGACAGACGAACACCGGGGAGCTGTTTTTT	TRBJ2-2	.	TRBV15	.	15
CASSVGPETYEQYF	TGTGCCAGCAGCGTAGGACCGGAAACTTACGAGCAGTACTTC	TRBJ2-7	.	TRBV9	.	14
CASSDNVGMNTEAFF	TGTGCCAGCAGTGATAACGTCGGTATGAACACTGAAGCTTTCTTT	TRBJ1-1	.	TRBV28	few	15
CASSQPGDRTNSPLHF	TGTGCCAGCAGTCAACCCGGCGACAGAACAAATTCACCCCTCCACTTT	TRBJ1-6	.	TRBV7-9	.	16
CASSPTRSGTGDGSNYGYTF	TGTGCCAGCAGTCCTACCCGGTCCGGGACAGGGGATGGATCTAACTATGGCTACACCTTC	TRBJ1-2	TRBD1	TRBV2	.	20
CASSGFGGLDIQYF	TGTGCCAGTAGTGGTTTTGGGGGCTTGGACATTCAGTACTTC	TRBJ2-4	.	TRBV19	.	14
CASGSLPYEQYF	TGTGCCAGCGGCAGCCTTCCCTACGAGCAGTACTTC	TRBJ2-7	.	TRBV2	.	12
CASSIITGGTDTQYF	TGTGCCAGTAGTATAATCACAGGGGGCACAGATACGCAGTATTTT	TRBJ2-3	TRBD1	TRBV19	.	15
CASSPLTGTTEAFF	TGTGCCAGCAGCCCCCTAACAGGGACCACTGAAGCTTTCTTT	TRBJ1-1	.	TRBV9	.	14
CASSLGPGVIDTQYF	TGTGCCAGCAGCTTGGGGCCAGGGGTGATTGATACGCAGTATTTT	TRBJ2-3	.	TRBV5-6	.	15
CASSDPPGIDNEQFF	TGTGCCAGCAGTGATCCCCCGGGGATTGACAATGAGCAGTTCTTC	TRBJ2-1	.	TRBV2	.	15
CASSTPTGPTEAFF	TGTGCCAGTAGCACCCCGACAGGCCCCACTGAAGCTTTCTTT	TRBJ1-1	.	TRBV19	once	14
CSVVWGWNTEAFF	TGCAGCGTTGTATGGGGTTGGAACACTGAAGCTTTCTTT	TRBJ1-1	.	TRBV29-1	.	13
CASSHTEQRRNENTEAFF	TGCGCCAGCAGCCACACCGAACAGAGGAGAAATGAGAACACTGAAGCTTTCTTT	TRBJ1-1	.	TRBV4-1	.	18
CASSVSGGVGELFF	TGTGCCAGCAGCGTCTCAGGGGGCGTCGGGGAGCTGTTTTTT	TRBJ2-2	TRBD1	TRBV9	.	14
CASRPRDYTVLSNTGELFF	TGTGCCAGTAGACCTCGGGACTATACGGTTTTGTCGAACACCGGGGAGCTGTTTTTT	TRBJ2-2	TRBD2	TRBV19	.	19
CASSSGRDGYEQYF	TGTGCCAGCAGCTCAGGGCGGGACGGCTACGAGCAGTACTTC	TRBJ2-7	.	TRBV6-5	.	14
CASSEGRGGFADTQYF	TGTGCCAGCAGTGAAGGTCGGGGGGGATTTGCAGATACGCAGTATTTT	TRBJ2-3	TRBD2	TRBV2	.	16
CASSQAGGTNYGYTF	TGTGCCAGCAGTCAAGCAGGGGGAACTAACTATGGCTACACCTTC	TRBJ1-2	TRBD1	TRBV27	.	15
CASSELAGQGARNEQFF	TGTGCCAGCAGTGAATTGGCAGGACAGGGGGCAAGGAATGAGCAGTTCTTC	TRBJ2-1	TRBD1	TRBV25-1	.	17
CASSREGPLNEQFF	TGTGCCAGCAGCCGGGAGGGCCCGCTCAATGAGCAGTTCTTC	TRBJ2-1	TRBD2	TRBV7-6	.	14
CASSPPGGYNEQFF	TGTGCCAGCAGCCCCCCGGGAGGCTACAATGAGCAGTTCTTC	TRBJ2-1	TRBD2	TRBV7-9	.	14
CASRSQLAGNEQYF	TGTGCCAGCAGGTCCCAACTAGCGGGGAACGAGCAGTACTTC	TRBJ2-7	TRBD2	TRBV27	.	14
CATKTGPSYNEQFF	TGTGCCACCAAGACAGGACCTAGCTACAATGAGCAGTTCTTC	TRBJ2-1	.	TRBV15	.	14
CASTRDREAFF	TGCGCCAGCACCAGGGACCGTGAAGCTTTCTTT	TRBJ1-1	.	TRBV5-1	.	11
CASSQGTGTAEKLFF	TGCGCCAGCAGCCAAGGCACCGGGACAGCAGAAAAACTGTTTTTT	TRBJ1-4	TRBD1	TRBV4-3	once	15
CASGRGIFGKLFF	TGTGCCAGCGGGCGGGGGATCTTCGGCAAACTGTTTTTT	TRBJ1-4	.	TRBV27	.	13
CASSKQTGPYNEQFF	TGTGCCAGCAGTAAGCAGACAGGGCCCTACAATGAGCAGTTCTTC	TRBJ2-1	TRBD1	TRBV6-5	.	15
CASSQYAGPYEQYF	TGCGCCAGCAGCCAATATGCAGGCCCCTACGAGCAGTACTTC	TRBJ2-7	.	TRBV4-1	.	14
CASSPRDRVSDTQYF	TGTGCCAGCAGCCCCCGGGACAGGGTGTCAGATACGCAGTATTTT	TRBJ2-3	TRBD1	TRBV11-2	.	15
CASSEAGQGRRNSPLHF	TGTGCCAGCAGTGAAGCAGGACAGGGAAGGCGAAATTCACCCCTCCACTTT	TRBJ1-6	TRBD1	TRBV6-1	few	17
CASSLASYNEQFF	TGTGCCAGCAGCTTGGCTTCCTACAATGAGCAGTTCTTC	TRBJ2-1	.	TRBV7-6	.	13
CASSLVGQGAYEQYF	TGTGCCAGCAGCCTAGTGGGACAGGGGGCCTACGAGCAGTACTTC	TRBJ2-7	TRBD1	TRBV13	.	15
CASSLAASYEQYF	TGTGCCAGCAGTTTAGCAGCCTCCTACGAGCAGTACTTC	TRBJ2-7	.	TRBV27	.	13
CASSVFREDSPLHF	TGTGCCAGCAGCGTGTTCAGGGAGGATTCACCCCTCCACTTT	TRBJ1-6	.	TRBV9	.	14
CASSSPDRASGEQYF	TGTGCCAGCAGCAGCCCGGACAGGGCGTCTGGAGAGCAGTACTTC	TRBJ2-7	TRBD1	TRBV7-6	.	15
CAWSDQQETQYF	TGTGCCTGGAGTGACCAGCAAGAGACCCAGTACTTC	TRBJ2-5	.	TRBV30	.	12
CASSPSAGIYNEQFF	TGTGCCAGCAGCCCCTCGGCGGGGATATACAATGAGCAGTTCTTC	TRBJ2-1	.	TRBV9	.	15
CAGSGSTDTQYF	TGTGCCGGGAGCGGGAGCACAGATACGCAGTATTTT	TRBJ2-3	.	TRBV2	.	12
CASSLLGAHYNEQFF	TGTGCCAGCAGTTTACTGGGGGCGCATTACAATGAGCAGTTCTTC	TRBJ2-1	.	TRBV27	once	15
CASSPVPPETQYF	TGTGCCAGCAGCCCAGTGCCGCCAGAGACCCAGTACTTC	TRBJ2-5	.	TRBV27	.	13
CASSSLSNTEAFF	TGTGCCAGCAGCTCGTTATCGAACACTGAAGCTTTCTTT	TRBJ1-1	.	TRBV7-3	.	13
CASSYLGLGSYEQYF	TGTGCCAGCAGCTACCTGGGACTAGGTTCCTACGAGCAGTACTTC	TRBJ2-7	TRBD2	TRBV5-6	.	15
CASSLQGTFNTIYF	TGTGCCAGCAGCCTTCAAGGGACGTTTAACACCATATATTTT	TRBJ1-3	.	TRBV5-4	.	14
CAWDYGYTF	TGTGCCTGGGACTATGGCTACACCTTC	TRBJ1-2	.	TRBV30	.	9
CASSPGTGGYYNEQFF	TGTGCCAGCAGCCCCGGGACAGGGGGCTACTACAATGAGCAGTTCTTC	TRBJ2-1	TRBD1	TRBV11-2	.	16
CASSLSWTEDYEQYF	TGTGCCAGCAGCTTGTCTTGGACTGAAGACTACGAGCAGTACTTC	TRBJ2-7	.	TRBV5-6	.	15
CASSRDNYEQYF	TGTGCCAGCAGCAGGGACAACTACGAGCAGTACTTC	TRBJ2-7	.	TRBV13	.	12
CASSGGLSNQPQHF	TGCGCCAGCAGTGGGGGCCTCAGCAATCAGCCCCAGCATTTT	TRBJ1-5	.	TRBV4-1	few	14
CASSSGALYEQYF	TGTGCCAGCAGCTCGGGGGCCCTCTACGAGCAGTACTTC	TRBJ2-7	.	TRBV5-6	.	13